This T cell receptor (beta chain) was obtained from a study of T cells in localized non-small cell lung cancer. General study findings and limits: Peak T cell clonality was found in uninvolved adjacent lung, exceeding tumor. Sequence data derive from only one tumor region, so heterogeneity remains possible.

V lost 5 bases and J lost 8, with 22 bases in between. The CDR3 runs 16 residues. Germline CDR1 is SGHDN and CDR2 is FVKESK. This clone was picked up a small number of times. Its antigen remains unidentified. Using immunoSEQ multiplex PCR, the repertoire was profiled, and TCRdb retains in-frame clones only, with some absent. The sample consists of approximately 30,000 clones, approximately 72% of them appearing once. The sequence came from a male donor aged 60 or older with stage II squamous cell lung carcinoma. The chain has TRBV14 and TRBJ2-1, with TRBD1 as a possible D gene (5 bases). The source was peripheral blood, collected before any cancer treatment. Here the CDR3 DNA reads TGTGCCAGCAGCTCCAAAAGGGGCAGTTTGGAACATGAGCAGTTCTTC. Translation gives CASSSKRGSLEHEQFF. The full variable domain, with the rest looked up from reference TRBV14 and TRBJ2-1, is EAGVTQFPSHSVIEKGQTVTLRCDPISGHDNLYWYRRVMGKEIKFLLHFVKESKQDESGMPNNRFLAERTGGTYSTLKVQPAELEDSGVYFCASSSKRGSLEHEQFFGPGTRLTVL.